This is a list of T cell receptor beta chains from one sample in a study of blood T cell repertoires in COVID-19. Sequencing was performed with immunoSEQ multiplex PCR; in TCRdb, only in-frame clones are kept and a portion is missing. The repertoire holds roughly 100,000 clones, with around 85% as singletons. The material sequenced was peripheral blood. The receptors here all came from a man between 65 and 85 years old with active or convalescent COVID-19. Both conserved end residues are trimmed from each CDR3. The order of the fields is V gene, J gene, CDR3 protein.

TRBV3-1/TRBV3-2	TRBJ1-1	ATLDRGATEAF
TRBV5-1	TRBJ2-7	ASSGTSGTYEQY
TRBV7-9	TRBJ2-2	ASSPDPGRGTGELF
TRBV18	TRBJ2-3	ASSPPGADTQY
TRBV3-1/TRBV3-2	TRBJ1-5	ASSQAGTADQPQH
TRBV15	TRBJ2-3	ATSRVWLAGVGGTDTQY
TRBV5-6	TRBJ1-1	ASSLNNRDRGMNTEAF
TRBV5-1	TRBJ2-3	ASSLGAVALGDTQY
TRBV7-8	TRBJ1-5	ASSLWQVNQPQH
TRBV27	TRBJ1-6	ASSTVQGRNSPLH
TRBV19	TRBJ1-1	ATTRDVGTEAF
TRBV5-1	TRBJ2-7	ASSSAQLPYEQY
TRBV27	TRBJ1-2	ASSLRQGRGYT
TRBV28	TRBJ1-5	ASSQDRQAQPQH
TRBV2	TRBJ2-1	ASSPGLGVYNEQF
TRBV9	TRBJ1-3	ASSVEGRGYSGNTIY
TRBV5-1	TRBJ1-1	ASSFTGDMNTEAF
TRBV27	TRBJ1-6	ATKPPRQNSPLH
TRBV10-3	TRBJ1-2	AIRPDRGQGYGYT
TRBV5-1	TRBJ1-4	ASSLGTLVDEKLF
TRBV3-1/TRBV3-2	TRBJ1-6	ASSQGRTGNSPLH
TRBV6-5	TRBJ1-1	ASSYDGTANTEAF
TRBV18	TRBJ1-5	ASSPPGQPQH
TRBV27	TRBJ1-2	ASSSDRAPYGYT
TRBV27	TRBJ2-5	ASSVQGWGTQY
TRBV24-1	TRBJ2-4	ATSAGVWDIQY
TRBV12-3/TRBV12-4	TRBJ1-4	ASSWTGDEKLF
TRBV11-2	TRBJ2-3	ASSSSLFQGAPDTQY
TRBV6-6	TRBJ1-2	ASSYGTGIGYT
TRBV3-1/TRBV3-2	TRBJ1-4	ASRQRTSQGDEKLF
TRBV10-2	TRBJ2-3	ASTGGGHTQY
TRBV5-6	TRBJ1-3	ASSLLGQVSGNTIY
TRBV19	TRBJ1-2	ASSIGGSNYGYT
TRBV28	TRBJ2-1	ASSRRDSSYNEQF
TRBV12-5	TRBJ2-7	ASGLVQSAIYEQY
TRBV5-4	TRBJ1-6	ASSFFVDSSYNSPLH
TRBV18	TRBJ2-2	ASSPLRDRQITGELF
TRBV28	TRBJ2-4	ASSLLGRGAKNIQY
TRBV12-3/TRBV12-4	TRBJ1-1	ASSLVGREAF
TRBV12-3/TRBV12-4	TRBJ1-2	ASSLSDYGYT
TRBV7-3	TRBJ1-2	ASSVQGGVDGYT
TRBV9	TRBJ2-2	ASSVDPGRELF
TRBV6-6	TRBJ1-4	ASKGGSEKLF
TRBV27	TRBJ2-7	ASRTTGEYTYEQY
TRBV27	TRBJ1-4	ASSPGGSNEKLF
TRBV6-5	TRBJ1-4	ASIIATGTNEKLF
TRBV5-1	TRBJ2-1	ASSLWEGRYNEQF
TRBV21-1	TRBJ1-1	ASSRPLELWTEAF
TRBV10-2	TRBJ1-6	ASSDSRNSPLH
TRBV12-3/TRBV12-4	TRBJ1-2	ASSLVAGYGYT